The 9 T cell receptor beta chains below come from one sample, sequenced in a study of beta chain features in type 1 diabetes. Findings and limits, study-wide: In all four CD4+ subsets, TCRB CDR3 length was significantly, moderately reduced in type 1 diabetes.

These receptors are not linked to any known antigen. Sequenced material consisted of expressed TCRB transcripts (all of the isolated RNA was reverse transcribed). Generated by immunoSEQ multiplex PCR, the TCRdb table keeps only in-frame clones and is missing some. The sample has some 160,000 clones; approximately 9% are singletons. Material for sequencing was central memory CD4+ T cells from blood. The receptor set was obtained from a woman aged 18-30 years with type 1 diabetes.

J is TRBJ2-7 and V is TRBV28; D is possibly TRBD1 (9 bases). CDR1 and CDR2 (germline): MDHEN, SYDVKM. The CDR3 has 16 residues. The germline V and J ends were trimmed by 4 bases and 6 bases, with 22 bases remaining between them. CDR3 DNA sequence: TGTGCCAGCAGTTCAACAGGGGGCGCGGGGGGCCTCGAGCAGTACTTC. Protein sequence: CASSSTGGAGGLEQYF.

The chain carries TRBV18 and TRBJ2-5; TRBD1 matches at 10 bases. In germline, CDR1 is KGHSH, CDR2 LQKENI. The V segment lost 3 bases and the J segment 5 bases; nucleotides outside the gene matches: 9. The CDR3 consists of 16 residues. DNA of the CDR3: TGTGCCAGCTCACCTTCGAGACAGGGGGCGGTCGAGACCCAGTACTTC. This encodes CASSPSRQGAVETQYF. The full variable domain, rest sourced from reference TRBV18 and TRBJ2-5, is NAGVMQNPRHLVRRRGQEARLRCSPMKGHSHVYWYRQLPEEGLKFMVYLQKENIIDESGMPKERFSAEFPKEGPSILRIQQVVRGDSAAYFCASSPSRQGAVETQYFGPGTRLLVL.

This clone has only a few counts. The chain couples TRBV6-5 to TRBJ2-5, with a possible D match to TRBD1 (5 bases). The CDR3 has 13 amino acids. Germline V gene data show CDR1 as MNHEY and CDR2 as SVGAGI. The V and J ends lost 6 bases and 4 bases respectively, with 12 bases between them. The chain's CDR3 is CASRKRGLETQYF. The CDR3 DNA sequence: TGTGCCAGCAGAAAAAGGGGATTAGAGACCCAGTACTTC.

The chain couples TRBV27 to TRBJ2-7; TRBD1 matches 8 bases. Germline assignment: CDR1 MNHEY and CDR2 SMNVEV (reference sequence). Unmatched junction bases numbered 5, after V lost 3 bases and J lost 7 bases. The length of the CDR3 is 13 residues. The CDR3 DNA reads TGTGCCAGCAGTTTCAGGGGGCGCAATGAGCAGTACTTC. Translation: CASSFRGRNEQYF.

This chain uses TRBV5-5 with TRBJ2-2, with a possible D match to TRBD1 (6 bases). V shed 4 bases and J shed 4 bases, with 17 bases lying between them. The V gene's germline CDR1 is SGHKS and CDR2 YYEKEE (reference sequence). The CDR3 loop spans 16 amino acids. CDR3 nucleotides: TGTGCCAGCAGCGCAATGACAGGTAGCCCCACCGGGGAGCTGTTTTTT. Translated: CASSAMTGSPTGELFF.

This chain connects TRBV25-1 to TRBJ1-3; D is perhaps TRBD1 (5 bases). The CDR3 length is 15 residues. Germline CDR1 MGHDK, CDR2 SYGVNS. Trimming left V 2 bases short and J 0 bases short, with 8 bases between. The CDR3 region is CASSEPGISGNTIYF. Here the CDR3 DNA reads TGTGCCAGCAGTGAACCAGGGATCTCTGGAAACACCATATATTTT.

A few counts support this clone. The gene calls are TRBV7-2 and TRBJ2-2, with a possible D match to TRBD2 (7 bases). The germline CDR1 and CDR2 sequences are SGHTA and FQGNSA. Deletions cut 2 bases from V and 4 bases from J, with 14 bases between. The CDR3 consists of 16 residues. The CDR3 nucleotides read TGTGCCAGCAGCTTATACGGCGGGGGCCCCACCGGGGAGCTGTTTTTT. Protein sequence: CASSLYGGGPTGELFF.

The chain carries TRBV2 and TRBJ2-1, with 8 bases aligning to TRBD1. V lost 7 bases and J lost 6; bases outside the gene matches: 11. The CDR3 is 15 amino acids. CDR1 is SNHLY, CDR2 FYNNEI, per germline. The CDR3 nucleotides read TGTGCCAGCAACCCCCAGGGGGCTTTGGGCAATGAGCAGTTCTTC. Encoded protein: CASNPQGALGNEQFF.

The table lists this clone with a few counts. The genes are TRBV4-1 and TRBJ2-7; 7 nucleotides agree with TRBD2. The CDR3 consists of 14 residues. V lost 1 base and J lost 5; bases outside the gene matches: 5. CDR1 and CDR2 from the germline V gene are MGHRA and YSYEKL. The CDR3 DNA is TGCGCCAGCAGCCAAGGCGGGAGTCTCCACGAGCAGTACTTC. Amino acid sequence: CASSQGGSLHEQYF.